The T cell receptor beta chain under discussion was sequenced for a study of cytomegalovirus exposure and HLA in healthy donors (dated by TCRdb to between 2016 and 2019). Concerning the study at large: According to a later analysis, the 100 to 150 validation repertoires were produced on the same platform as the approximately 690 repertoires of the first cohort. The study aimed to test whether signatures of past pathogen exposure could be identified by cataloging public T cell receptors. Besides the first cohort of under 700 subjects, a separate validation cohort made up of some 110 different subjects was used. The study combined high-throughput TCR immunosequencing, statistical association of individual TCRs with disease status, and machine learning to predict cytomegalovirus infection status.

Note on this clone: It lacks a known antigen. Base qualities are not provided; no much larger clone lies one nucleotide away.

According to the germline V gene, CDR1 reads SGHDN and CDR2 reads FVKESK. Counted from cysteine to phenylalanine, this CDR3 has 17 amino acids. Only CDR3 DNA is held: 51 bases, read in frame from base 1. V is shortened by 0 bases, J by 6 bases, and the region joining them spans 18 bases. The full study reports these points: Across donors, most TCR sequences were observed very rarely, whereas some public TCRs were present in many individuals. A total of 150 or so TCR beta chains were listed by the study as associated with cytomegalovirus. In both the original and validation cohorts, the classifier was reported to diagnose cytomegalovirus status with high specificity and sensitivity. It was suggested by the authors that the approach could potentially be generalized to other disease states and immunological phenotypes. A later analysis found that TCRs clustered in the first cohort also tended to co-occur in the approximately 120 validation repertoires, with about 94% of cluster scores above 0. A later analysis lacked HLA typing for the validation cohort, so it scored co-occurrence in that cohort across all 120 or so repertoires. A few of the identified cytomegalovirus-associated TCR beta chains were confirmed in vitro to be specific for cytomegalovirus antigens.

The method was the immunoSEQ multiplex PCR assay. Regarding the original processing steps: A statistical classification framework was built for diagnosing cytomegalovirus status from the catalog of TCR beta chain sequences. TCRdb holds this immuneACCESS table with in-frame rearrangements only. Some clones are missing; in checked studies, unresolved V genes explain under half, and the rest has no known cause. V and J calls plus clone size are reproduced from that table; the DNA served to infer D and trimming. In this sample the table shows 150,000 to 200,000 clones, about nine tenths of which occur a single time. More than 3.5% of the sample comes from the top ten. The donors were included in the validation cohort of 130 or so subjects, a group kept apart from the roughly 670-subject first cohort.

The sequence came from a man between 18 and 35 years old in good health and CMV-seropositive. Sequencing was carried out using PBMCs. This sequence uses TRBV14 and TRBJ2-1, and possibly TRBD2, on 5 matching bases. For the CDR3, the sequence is CASSQDSFTRSSNEQFF. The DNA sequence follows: TGTGCCAGCAGCCAAGATTCGTTTACTAGATCTTCCAATGAGCAGTTCTTC.